The clone carrying this T cell receptor beta chain was recorded many times. Its antigen is as yet unknown. Time point reported: sample taken at primary tumor resection. Tumor, nontumor lung or frozen PBMC supplied whole RNA, sequenced without sorting. The CDR3 is 13 residues long. From germline, CDR1 is MDHEN and CDR2 SYDVKM. Trimming took off 6 bases at V and 0 bases at J, with 8 bases between the two ends. This record comes from a study of spatial heterogeneity in lung cancer. Whole-study results and caveats: Blood showed ubiquitous tumor TCRs more often at resection than at routine follow-up.

Every TCR cDNA molecule bore its own unique molecular identifier. TCRdb reprocessed the 5' RACE reads with MiXCR, giving one entry per CDR3 protein. The table lists some 50,000 distinct CDR3 sequences, 10% to 15% of them singletons. This chain links TRBV28 with TRBJ1-1; the D is unclear. The specimen comprised PBMCs, sampled at surgery. This receptor was obtained from a female donor with early-stage non-small cell lung cancer. In DNA, the CDR3 is TGTGCCAGCAGAGGAGTTATGAACACTGAAGCTTTCTTT. Amino acids: CASRGVMNTEAFF.